A single sample is the source of the 20 T cell receptor beta chains below, sequenced in a study of blood T cell repertoires in COVID-19. Clones were read by immunoSEQ multiplex PCR, and TCRdb kept only the in-frame ones, dropping some. Counted here are about 210,000 clones, about 92% occurring once; the ten biggest clones make up about 1.3%. Sequences were obtained from peripheral blood. The receptors were gathered from a man aged 30-40 years with acute or convalescent COVID-19.

The chain links TRBV7-8 to TRBJ1-2; 7 bases map to TRBD1. This CDR3 has 15 amino acids. V shed 0 bases, J shed 4 bases, and the junction held 5 bases outside the gene matches. Germline V lookup: CDR1 SGHVS, CDR2 FQNEAQ. Here the CDR3 reads CASSLAGTDTYGYTF. The CDR3 DNA reads as TGTGCCAGCAGCTTAGCCGGGACAGATACCTATGGCTACACCTTC.

The chain has TRBV20-1 and TRBJ2-7; 12 bases align to TRBD2. Germline V gene data show CDR1 as DFQATT and CDR2 as SNEGSKA (reference sequence). The CDR3 totals 16 residues. Trimming at V came to 3 bases and at J to 5 bases, leaving 11 bases not matched to a gene. The CDR3 protein is CSASHTPGLAGNEQYF. The DNA for the CDR3 is TGCAGTGCTAGTCATACACCGGGACTAGCGGGCAACGAGCAGTACTTC.

The chain carries TRBV5-1 and TRBJ2-7, with 7 nucleotides matching TRBD2. Per germline, CDR1 SGHRS and CDR2 YFSETQ. The CDR3 runs 15 residues. V trimming: 3 bases; J trimming: 0 bases; junction bases outside the gene matches: 6. CDR3: CASSSQAGSSYEQYF. In DNA, the CDR3 is TGCGCCAGCAGCTCCCAAGCGGGGAGCTCCTACGAGCAGTACTTC.

This rearrangement joins TRBV5-4 to TRBJ2-5, with D tentatively TRBD2 (5 bases). The CDR3 runs to 16 residues. V shed 1 base and J shed 5 bases, with 18 bases lying between them. Germline CDR1 and CDR2: SGHNT and YYREEE (reference sequence). The CDR3 is CASSLSAGGRLETQYF. The CDR3 region has the DNA TGTGCCAGCAGCTTGTCCGCGGGCGGTCGATTGGAGACCCAGTACTTC.

The J gene is TRBJ1-3, the V gene TRBV4-2; TRBD1 is a possible D gene (6 bases). The CDR3 is 15 amino acids. Germline V lookup: CDR1 LGHNA, CDR2 YNFKEQ. V lost 0 bases and J lost 4, with 10 bases in between. CDR3 sequence: CASSQEQGSGNTIYF. CDR3 nucleotides: TGTGCCAGCAGCCAAGAACAGGGTTCAGGAAACACCATATATTTT.

CDR3 loop: CASSQDVGRPEETQYF. The CDR3 nucleotides are TGCGCCAGCAGCCAAGATGTCGGGAGACCCGAAGAGACCCAGTACTTC. The chain employs TRBV4-1 and TRBJ2-5; a possible D gene is TRBD2 (6 bases). CDR1 is MGHRA and CDR2 is YSYEKL in the germline V gene. Trimming stripped 0 bases from V and 3 bases from J, with 14 bases between. The CDR3 is 16 amino acids.

CDR3 loop: CASSPSGADTQYF. CDR3 DNA sequence: TGTGCCAGCAGTCCGTCCGGGGCAGATACGCAGTATTTT. The chain joins TRBV12-3 or TRBV12-4 to TRBJ2-3; TRBD2 might be the D (5 bases). The V end lost 5 bases, the J end lost 4 bases, and 10 bases lay between the germline ends. CDR3 length: 13 amino acids.

The chain is built from TRBV13 and TRBJ2-5; a weak D match, TRBD1 (6 bases). The CDR3 is made up of 16 amino acids. Trimming removed 5 bases from V and 2 bases from J, with 18 bases in between. CDR1 is PRHDT and CDR2 is FYEKMQ in the germline V gene (reference sequence). The CDR3 loop reads CASSRQGRQAQETQYF. The CDR3 nucleotides read TGTGCCAGCAGCCGCCAGGGGCGACAGGCTCAAGAGACCCAGTACTTC.

This clone was seen a single time. The rearrangement links TRBV27 to TRBJ1-6; D not certain. The CDR3 contains 14 residues. Trimming left V 6 bases short and J 4 bases short, with 10 bases between. Per the germline V gene, CDR1 is MNHEY and CDR2 is SMNVEV (reference sequence). CDR3 residues: CASRTYSYNSPLHF. Here the CDR3 DNA reads TGTGCCAGCAGAACATACAGTTATAATTCACCCCTCCACTTT.

The chain employs TRBV5-1 and TRBJ2-3; 8 nucleotides agree with TRBD1. Germline CDR1 SGHRS, CDR2 YFSETQ. V was clipped by 5 bases and J by 0 bases; unmatched bases: 5. This CDR3 spans 15 amino acids. CDR3 sequence: CASRLTGGSTDTQYF. The CDR3, as DNA: TGCGCCAGCAGACTAACAGGGGGTAGCACAGATACGCAGTATTTT. Complete variable domain (other parts from reference TRBV5-1 and TRBJ2-3): KAGVTQTPRYLIKTRGQQVTLSCSPISGHRSVSWYQQTPGQGLQFLFEYFSETQRNKGNFPGRFSGRQFSNSRSEMNVSTLELGDSALYLCASRLTGGSTDTQYFGPGTRLTVL.

CDR3 nucleotides: TGTGCCAGTAGTATCCGTACGAACACCGGGGAGCTGTTTTTT. It specifies CASSIRTNTGELFF. The V and J genes are TRBV19 and TRBJ2-2, with D unclear. This CDR3 is built from 14 residues. Looked up from germline, CDR1 is LNHDA and CDR2 is SQIVND (reference sequence). V was pared by 3 bases and J by 0 bases, with 5 bases between.

This rearrangement joins TRBV6-5 to TRBJ1-6, with 10 bases aligning to TRBD1. V lost 6 bases to trimming and J lost 6 bases; unmatched junction nucleotides: 2. The germline CDR1 and CDR2 sequences are MNHEY and SVGAGI. CDR3 length: 14 residues. For the CDR3, the DNA is TGTGCCAGCAGCCGGGACAGGGGTAATTCACCCCTCCACTTT. Translated, it gives CASSRDRGNSPLHF.

CDR3 sequence (DNA): TGTGCCAGCAGATTGAAAAAACCGGGACAAGGACAGAATGAGCAGTTCTTC. This translates into CASRLKKPGQGQNEQFF. The V call is TRBV5-8, the J call TRBJ2-1; tentatively, D is TRBD1 (6 bases). Germline-derived CDR1 and CDR2 are SGHTS and YDEGEE. V was cut by 5 bases and J by 7 bases, with 25 bases left in between. The CDR3 sequence is 17 residues long.

The chain carries TRBV6-6 and TRBJ2-7; weak D call: TRBD1 (5 bases). CDR1 and CDR2 (germline): MNHNY, SVGAGI (reference sequence). The germline V and J ends were trimmed by 4 bases and 3 bases, with 10 bases remaining between them. The CDR3 has 13 amino acids. CDR3 in amino acids: CASSSTAGYEQYF. The CDR3 region has the DNA TGTGCCAGCAGTTCGACAGCAGGCTACGAGCAGTACTTC.

V usage is TRBV28 and J usage is TRBJ1-2; no firm D call. The CDR3 length is 11 residues. Looked up from germline, CDR1 is MDHEN and CDR2 is SYDVKM. Trimming took off 10 bases at V and 8 bases at J, with 14 bases between the two ends. The CDR3 DNA reads TGTGCCACCTTCGGGGTGGACGGCTACACCTTC. This encodes CATFGVDGYTF.

In this sample, this clone turned up a few times. This chain connects TRBV5-1 to TRBJ2-1; 12 nucleotides line up with TRBD2. V shed 4 bases and J 4 bases; nucleotides not matched to a gene: 9. Germline V gene lookup returns CDR1 SGHRS and CDR2 YFSETQ. This CDR3 is built from 17 residues. CDR3 nucleotide sequence: TGCGCCAGCAGCGTCCGACTAGCGGGAGACGTGTACAATGAGCAGTTCTTC. Residues: CASSVRLAGDVYNEQFF. Together with reference TRBV5-1 and TRBJ2-1, the CDR3 gives the full variable domain: KAGVTQTPRYLIKTRGQQVTLSCSPISGHRSVSWYQQTPGQGLQFLFEYFSETQRNKGNFPGRFSGRQFSNSRSEMNVSTLELGDSALYLCASSVRLAGDVYNEQFFGPGTRLTVL.

This chain uses TRBV4-1 with TRBJ1-5; D gene unclear. The ends were cut back, 0 bases at V and 7 bases at J, with 7 bases in the middle. The CDR3 extends over 13 amino acids. In germline, CDR1 is MGHRA, CDR2 YSYEKL. The CDR3 DNA reads TGCGCCAGCAGCCAAGAACCTCGGCAGCCCCAGCATTTT. Translation: CASSQEPRQPQHF.

The rearrangement links TRBV2 to TRBJ2-1; D is possibly TRBD2 (6 bases). Germline loops: CDR1 SNHLY, CDR2 FYNNEI. The ends were cut back, 6 bases at V and 4 bases at J, with 16 bases in the middle. The CDR3 loop spans 15 amino acids. In nucleotides, the CDR3 is TGTGCCAGCAGAGGACGGAGGGAAACTTACAATGAGCAGTTCTTC. Translated: CASRGRRETYNEQFF.

This sequence joins TRBV2 and TRBJ1-2; D unresolved. V lost 7 bases and J 3 bases, leaving 15 bases between the germline ends. Germline V gene data show CDR1 as SNHLY and CDR2 as FYNNEI. The CDR3 covers 14 residues. The CDR3 DNA sequence: TGTGCCAGCAACCCCGGAGGGTCGGACTATGGCTACACCTTC. Amino acid sequence: CASNPGGSDYGYTF.

This clone was seen a handful of times. V is TRBV28 and J is TRBJ1-6, with D possibly TRBD1 on 6 matching bases. CDR3 length: 15 residues. Looked up from germline, CDR1 is MDHEN and CDR2 is SYDVKM. Trimming stripped 7 bases from V and 4 bases from J, with 14 bases between. Here the CDR3 reads CASTLGGGYNSPLHF. The CDR3, as DNA: TGTGCCAGCACTCTAGGGGGGGGGTATAATTCACCCCTCCACTTT. The full variable domain, with the rest looked up from reference TRBV28 and TRBJ1-6, is DVKVTQSSRYLVKRTGEKVFLECVQDMDHENMFWYRQDPGLGLRLIYFSYDVKMKEKGDIPEGYSVSREKKERFSLILESASTNQTSMYLCASTLGGGYNSPLHFGNGTRLTVT.